The 3 T cell receptor beta chains below all came from one sample that was sequenced in a study of early T cells in non-severe SARS-CoV-2 infection. Via MiXCR, TCRdb re-called the 5' RACE reads, giving one row per CDR3 protein. The table records 70,000 to 75,000 distinct CDR3 sequences, roughly an eighth of them present only once. The sample taken for sequencing was whole blood. The receptors stem from an adult who was a healthcare worker with PCR-confirmed SARS-CoV-2 infection or an uninfected control (not recorded which).

This clonotype was counted many times. The chain joins TRBV24-1 to TRBJ2-7; D possibly corresponds to TRBD1 (6 bases). V was trimmed by 4 bases and J by 2 bases, leaving 11 bases between them. The CDR3 spans 14 residues. Per germline, CDR1 KGHDR and CDR2 SFDVKD. CDR3 bases: TGTGCCACCAGTGACGACAGGACCCCCTACGAGCAGTACTTC. It yields the protein CATSDDRTPYEQYF.

A few counts support this clonotype. CDR3 DNA: TGCGCCAGCTGCCAGAGTCCACAAGAGACCCAGTACTTC. This codes for CASCQSPQETQYF. The V call is TRBV5-1, the J call TRBJ2-5; D call uncertain. Germline V gives CDR1 SGHRS, CDR2 YFSETQ. Trimming stripped 7 bases from V and 2 bases from J, with 12 bases between. The CDR3 sequence is 13 residues long.

This clonotype was found a few times. The gene calls are TRBV5-1 and TRBJ1-2; D gene unclear. V lost 4 bases, J lost 4 bases, and 14 bases lay in between. Germline V lookup: CDR1 SGHRS, CDR2 YFSETQ. This CDR3 is 14 amino acids long. CDR3 protein: CASSPGVRGYGYTF. The CDR3 nucleotides read TGCGCCAGCAGCCCAGGAGTCCGGGGCTATGGCTACACCTTC.